The TCR beta chain described here comes from a study of blood T cell repertoires in COVID-19 (dated by TCRdb to 2020 to 2021). Background on the whole study: The collaborator samples originated in the United States, Italy and Spain and spanned the acute and convalescent phases of COVID-19. The material from the prospective study consisted of cDNA or gDNA derived from T cells, B-cell-depleted T cells, or PBMCs. Deeply sampled blood TCRbeta repertoires from subjects exposed to, actively infected with, or recovered from COVID-19 were included in the dataset. The repertoires were released in a freely available public database intended as a resource for research on the immune response to SARS-CoV-2. The samples were drawn from the first 160 participants of the ongoing ImmuneRACE study and from about 1,200 subjects provided by 6 global collaborators. A de-identified subject ID, COVID-19 status, age in years and sex were almost always included in the sample metadata. Where available, HLA class I and class II types were taken from metadata supplied by the sample provider and were not determined by assay-based typing.

Collaborating institutions collected whole blood in K2EDTA tubes following their own protocols. For TCRbeta analysis, collaborators shipped samples as frozen whole blood, isolated PBMCs, or DNA extracted from either of those sample types. The cysteine opens and the phenylalanine closes a CDR3 of 12 amino acids. The only DNA kept is the CDR3, 36 bases in frame from the first base. Relative to germline, V is 2 bases shorter and J is 13 bases shorter, with 15 bases between their ends. CDR1 is given as SQVTM and CDR2 as ANQGSEA, both from the germline V gene. As regards this clone: Its antigen remains undetermined. No much larger clonotype is one base removed from it; base qualities were not supplied.

TCRbeta CDR3 regions were amplified from genomic DNA using the immunoSEQ Assay, a bias-controlled multiplex PCR. As for how the authors treated the data: Nucleated cell counts per sample were estimated from amplification of reference gene primers within the assay. Sequence reads were collapsed and filtered to measure the absolute abundance of every unique TCRbeta CDR3 rearrangement. Productive Simpson clonality was computed per sample as the square root of Simpson's diversity index over productive rearrangements. Imported from immuneACCESS, the table was reduced by TCRdb to in-frame sequences with V and J called. These copies leave out some clones; in studies compared against another copy, an unresolved V gene accounts for under half, and the cause of the remainder is not known. That table furnishes V, J and clone size, whereas the DNA furnished D and trimming. This sample comprises some 97,000 clones, just over 90% of them detected only once. The ten largest account for 1.5% to 2% of the sample.

Study-wide findings and limitations: The quantity of clinical and demographic metadata differed by source and by participant and was supplied without curation.

Sequences were obtained from peripheral blood. The sequence is built from TRBV29-1 and TRBJ2-1, with no D gene named confidently. The TCR comes from a man aged 55 to 69 with acute or convalescent COVID-19. CDR3 protein: CSVEPSGQRQFF. The sequence in DNA is TGCAGCGTTGAACCTTCTGGCCAACGACAGTTCTTC.